This TCR beta chain was sequenced during a study of blood T cell repertoires in COVID-19. Turning to the study itself: Spain, Italy and the United States supplied samples that represented acute and convalescent COVID-19.

The study recruited people aged 18 to 89 years across roughly 25 US areas. What the recovered Cohort 3 donors had was two negative PCRs, clearance, or symptom resolution. The authors' processing: Reference gene primer amplification in the assay estimated nucleated cell counts. Measured with immunoSEQ multiplex PCR; TCRdb has only the in-frame clones, and not every one. V and J calls and clone size come straight from that table; D and trimming were deduced from the DNA. The sample comprises just over 300,000 clones, 75% to 90% of which are singletons, and roughly 8.9% rests with the top ten. Germline assignment: CDR1 KGHDR and CDR2 SFDVKD. The CDR3 consists of 16 residues. After removal of 3 bases from V and 2 bases from J, the junction contained 7 bases not matched to a gene.

Sequencing was performed on PBMCs or T cells enriched from blood (not recorded which). This receptor was identified in a woman in her thirties or forties who had recovered from COVID-19. The rearrangement uses TRBV24-1 and TRBJ2-5; 8 bases match TRBD1. CDR3 region: CATSDTGQGFQETQYF. In DNA, the CDR3 is TGTGCCACCAGTGATACTGGACAGGGCTTTCAAGAGACCCAGTACTTC.